This T cell receptor beta chain stems from a study of human T cells and chemical hapten exposure. This CDR3 has 16 amino acids. The V end was cut by 3 bases, the J end by 0 bases, with 12 bases between. The V gene's germline CDR1 is SEHNR and CDR2 FQNEAQ (reference sequence). Time point: healthy volunteer bleed at 2 weeks. The starting material, unfractionated whole blood, was used for total RNA extraction. This clonotype has just a few counts. In the library, unique molecular identifiers were attached to individual cDNA molecules. TCRdb ran MiXCR on the RACE reads and lists one entry per CDR3 protein. Altogether 49,000 or so distinct CDR3 sequences are present, about 4.8% being singletons, with the ten largest covering approximately 5.5%.

The TCR comes from a human donor in good health. Some clones in this sample may be carry-over from other donors' samples. The specimen was whole blood. This chain links TRBV7-9 with TRBJ1-5; unclear D gene. The CDR3 sequence is CASSFRQAYSNQPQHF. Here the CDR3 DNA reads TGTGCCAGCAGCTTCCGACAAGCGTATAGCAATCAGCCCCAGCATTTT.